Listed below are T cell receptor beta chains from one sample, sequenced in a study of blood T cell repertoires in COVID-19. Assay used: immunoSEQ multiplex PCR; TCRdb lists only in-frame clones, some missing. There are 90,000 to 100,000 clones in the sample; 85% occur only once, and over 35% lies in the top ten. Source material: peripheral blood. The source is a man at least 80 years old with acute or convalescent COVID-19. Both conserved end residues are part of each CDR3. D genes are given only for firm matches. For some rows the clone size is stated as once, few or many, or as a class when expanded; others skip it.

D	size	V	J	DNA	CDR3
.	few	TRBV15	TRBJ2-6	TGTGCCACCAGCAGAGATTCCGGCTCTGGGGCCAACGTCCTGACTTTC	CATSRDSGSGANVLTF
TRBD1	.	TRBV9	TRBJ2-2	TGTGCCAGCAGCCCTCAGACAGGGCTATCCGGGGAGCTGTTTTTT	CASSPQTGLSGELFF
TRBD2	.	TRBV9	TRBJ2-7	TGTGCCAGCAGCGTAGGTGGAGTAGCGGGAGTATACGAGCAGTACTTC	CASSVGGVAGVYEQYF
TRBD1	.	TRBV18	TRBJ1-1	TGTGCCAGCTCCTCTACCCGGACAGGGAACACTGAAGCTTTCTTT	CASSSTRTGNTEAFF
.	.	TRBV11-3	TRBJ2-3	TGTGCCAGCAGGAGCCGCTCCACAGATACGCAGTATTTT	CASRSRSTDTQYF
.	.	TRBV5-6	TRBJ2-7	TGTGCCAGCAGCTGGCGAGGCGAGCAGTACTTC	CASSWRGEQYF
.	.	TRBV28	TRBJ1-5	TGTGCCAGCAGCGTAAGTTCAGGACAGAATCAGCCCCAGCATTTT	CASSVSSGQNQPQHF
.	.	TRBV6-5	TRBJ2-2	TGTGCCAGCAGCAGCGGTCCGAACACCGGGGAGCTGTTTTTT	CASSSGPNTGELFF
TRBD1	.	TRBV27	TRBJ1-2	TGTGCCAGCCGTTTAGGACAGGGGGGATATGGCTACACCTTC	CASRLGQGGYGYTF
.	.	TRBV28	TRBJ1-1	TGTGCCAGCATTTCGTCGAGAAGGGGAAGATACACTGAAGCTTTCTTT	CASISSRRGRYTEAFF
TRBD1	few	TRBV3-1/TRBV3-2	TRBJ1-1	TGTGCCAGCAGCCCCCGGGACAGGAACACTGAAGCTTTCTTT	CASSPRDRNTEAFF
.	.	TRBV18	TRBJ1-5	TGTGCCAGCTCTCCCCGGGGGGGAAATCAGCCCCAGCATTTT	CASSPRGGNQPQHF
.	.	TRBV6-2/TRBV6-3	TRBJ2-5	TGTGCCAGCAGTTACTCGCGTCCGGGAAGCACCCAAGAGACCCAGTACTTC	CASSYSRPGSTQETQYF
.	.	TRBV18	TRBJ1-1	TGTGCCAGCTCACCACTCAGGGACATGAACACTGAAGCTTTCTTT	CASSPLRDMNTEAFF
.	.	TRBV6-2/TRBV6-3	TRBJ2-7	TGTGCCAGCAGTTACTATTCAGGGGCTACCGAGCAGTACTTC	CASSYYSGATEQYF
.	.	TRBV27	TRBJ2-7	TGTGCCAGCAGTTCCAGGGCCGTCGACGAGCAGTACTTC	CASSSRAVDEQYF
TRBD1	.	TRBV3-1/TRBV3-2	TRBJ2-5	TGTGCCAGCAGCCAAGATTTGGGGACAGGGGAGACCCAGTACTTC	CASSQDLGTGETQYF